The 14 T cell receptor beta chains listed next were all sequenced from one sample in a study of blood T cell repertoires in COVID-19. Using immunoSEQ multiplex PCR, the repertoire was profiled, and TCRdb retains in-frame clones only, with some absent. The sample holds about 76,000 clones, roughly 70% seen once. The sequencing input was peripheral blood. Receptor source: a man in his sixties or seventies with acute or convalescent COVID-19.

V usage is TRBV4-3 and J usage is TRBJ1-5; maybe TRBD1 (6 bases). There are 15 residues in the CDR3. V was trimmed by 0 bases and J by 5 bases, leaving 11 bases between them. Germline lookup yields CDR1 LGHNA and CDR2 YSLEER. The CDR3 coding sequence is TGCGCCAGCAGCCAAGAACTGGCAGGGGATCAGCCCCAGCATTTT. Protein product: CASSQELAGDQPQHF.

This clone was picked up a small number of times. The chain is built from TRBV6-5 and TRBJ2-1; D remains ambiguous. Germline loops: CDR1 MNHEY, CDR2 SVGAGI. The CDR3 is 14 residues long. The V and J ends lost 7 bases and 0 bases respectively, with 10 bases between them. CDR3 DNA sequence: TGTGCCAGCACCACAGTGAGCTCCTACAATGAGCAGTTCTTC. Translation: CASTTVSSYNEQFF.

This clone has at least ten counts. This chain uses TRBV9 with TRBJ2-7; D might be TRBD1 (6 bases). This CDR3 has 14 amino acids. Germline assignment: CDR1 SGDLS and CDR2 YYNGEE. Trimming took off 3 bases at V and 0 bases at J, with 10 bases between the two ends. CDR3 nucleotides: TGTGCCAGCAGCGCGACAGGAAGCTCCTACGAGCAGTACTTC. Translation: CASSATGSSYEQYF.

This clone was counted a few times. The chain has TRBV5-1 and TRBJ1-1, with D maybe TRBD1 (6 bases). Trimming left V 0 bases short and J 1 base short, with 10 bases between. The CDR3 extends over 15 amino acids. Germline CDR1 and CDR2: SGHRS and YFSETQ. DNA for the CDR3: TGCGCCAGCAGCTTGGAAAGGGGACAGAACACTGAAGCTTTCTTT. It encodes CASSLERGQNTEAFF.

The chain carries TRBV4-3 and TRBJ2-3; TRBD2 aligns across 8 bases. The CDR3 totals 19 residues. Germline CDR1 and CDR2: LGHNA and YSLEER. V shed 1 base and J 0 bases; nucleotides not matched to a gene: 12. This CDR3 is CASSQGTSGGSRSTDTQYF. Written as DNA, the CDR3 is TGCGCCAGCAGCCAAGGAACTAGCGGAGGTTCCCGTAGCACAGATACGCAGTATTTT.

The V gene is TRBV3-1 (or the pseudogene TRBV3-2), the J gene TRBJ2-1; TRBD2 matches 9 bases. CDR3 size: 17 residues. V lost 0 bases, J lost 4 bases, and 7 bases stayed unmatched. Per germline, CDR1 LGHDT and CDR2 YNNKEL (reference sequence). The CDR3, as DNA: TGTGCCAGCAGCCAAGATCTTTTTAGCGGGAGTTACAATGAGCAGTTCTTC. Translating gives CASSQDLFSGSYNEQFF.

This sequence joins TRBV27 and TRBJ2-1; 9 bases line up with TRBD2. The length of the CDR3 is 16 residues. V lost 6 bases, J lost 4 bases, and 10 bases stayed unmatched. Germline V gene data show CDR1 as MNHEY and CDR2 as SMNVEV (reference sequence). This CDR3 is CASSLVGAGGYNEQFF. CDR3 nucleotides: TGTGCCAGCAGCTTGGTAGGAGCGGGAGGATACAATGAGCAGTTCTTC.

The chain joins TRBV24-1 to TRBJ2-5; 9 nucleotides line up with TRBD1. V shed 10 bases and J 4 bases; nucleotides not matched to a gene: 3. The CDR3 is 12 amino acids. Germline V gene lookup returns CDR1 KGHDR and CDR2 SFDVKD. The DNA of the CDR3 is TGTGCCACACAGGGGGCCGTAGAGACCCAGTACTTC. This sequence encodes CATQGAVETQYF.

The V call is TRBV5-4, the J call TRBJ1-4, with TRBD1 identical over 9 bases. The CDR3 sequence is 14 residues long. J lost 7 bases, V lost 4 bases, and 5 bases had no gene match. Germline CDR1 reads SGHNT; CDR2 reads YYREEE (reference sequence). The CDR3 nucleotides read TGTGCCAGCAGCCGACCGGGACAGGGTGAAAAACTGTTTTTT. Translated, it gives CASSRPGQGEKLFF.

A few counts support this clone. This chain links TRBV5-6 with TRBJ2-6; D gene unclear. The germline V and J ends were trimmed by 5 bases and 0 bases, with 12 bases remaining between them. The CDR3 runs to 16 residues. CDR1 and CDR2 from the germline V gene are SGHDT and YYEEEE. The CDR3 region has the DNA TGTGCCAGCAGATCCTTCTTCTACTCTGGGGCCAACGTCCTGACTTTC. It codes for CASRSFFYSGANVLTF. Full variable domain (outside the CDR3, taken from reference TRBV5-6 and TRBJ2-6): DAGVTQSPTHLIKTRGQQVTLRCSPKSGHDTVSWYQQALGQGPQFIFQYYEEEERQRGNFPDRFSGHQFPNYSSELNVNALLLGDSALYLCASRSFFYSGANVLTFGAGSRLTVL.

The gene calls are TRBV18 and TRBJ2-7; 9 positions match TRBD2. This CDR3 region has 14 residues. With 5 bases clipped from V and 2 bases from J, the junction kept 4 bases outside the gene matches. CDR1 and CDR2 (germline): KGHSH, LQKENI. The CDR3 coding sequence is TGTGCCAGCTCAGCGGGAGGGGGCCCCTACGAGCAGTACTTC. Its protein is CASSAGGGPYEQYF. The full variable domain, in which reference TRBV18 and TRBJ2-7 provide the parts outside the CDR3, is NAGVMQNPRHLVRRRGQEARLRCSPMKGHSHVYWYRQLPEEGLKFMVYLQKENIIDESGMPKERFSAEFPKEGPSILRIQQVVRGDSAAYFCASSAGGGPYEQYFGPGTRLTVT.

This clone was detected only a few times. J is TRBJ1-1 and V is TRBV18; D is possibly TRBD1 (5 bases). The CDR3 length is 13 residues. The germline gives CDR1 KGHSH, CDR2 LQKENI. V lost 7 bases and J lost 4, with 13 bases in between. The CDR3 DNA sequence: TGTGCCAGCTTCCCTCAACAGGCCACTGAAGCTTTCTTT. This codes for CASFPQQATEAFF.

This chain links TRBV11-3 with TRBJ2-3; no firm D call. The CDR3 runs 13 residues. V lost 0 bases to trimming and J lost 4 bases, with 5 bases between them. CDR1 and CDR2 (germline): SGHNT, YENEEA. The CDR3 reads CASSLEASDTQYF. DNA for the CDR3: TGTGCCAGCAGCTTAGAAGCTTCAGATACGCAGTATTTT.

The V and J genes are TRBV19 and TRBJ2-7; D gene uncertain. This CDR3 has 14 amino acids. Trimming stripped 0 bases from V and 0 bases from J, with 6 bases between. Per the germline V gene, CDR1 is LNHDA and CDR2 is SQIVND (reference sequence). CDR3 sequence: CASSIEQSSYEQYF. The CDR3 coding sequence is TGTGCCAGTAGTATAGAACAGAGCTCCTACGAGCAGTACTTC.